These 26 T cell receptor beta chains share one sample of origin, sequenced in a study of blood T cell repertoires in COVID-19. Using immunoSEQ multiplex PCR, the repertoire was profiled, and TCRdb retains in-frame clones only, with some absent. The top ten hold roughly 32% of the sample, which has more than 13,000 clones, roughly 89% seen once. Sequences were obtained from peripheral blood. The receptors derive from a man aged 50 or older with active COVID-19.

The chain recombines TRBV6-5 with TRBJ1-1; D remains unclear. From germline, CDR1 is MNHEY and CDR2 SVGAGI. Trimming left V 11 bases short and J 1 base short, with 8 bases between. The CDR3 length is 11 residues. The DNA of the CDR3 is TGTGCCGGCCAGGCGAACACTGAAGCTTTCTTT. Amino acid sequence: CAGQANTEAFF.

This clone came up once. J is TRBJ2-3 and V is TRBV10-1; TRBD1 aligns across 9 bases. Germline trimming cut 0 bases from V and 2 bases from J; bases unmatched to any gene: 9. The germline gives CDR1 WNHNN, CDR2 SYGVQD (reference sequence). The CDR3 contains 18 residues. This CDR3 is CASSESRGWTGATDTQYF. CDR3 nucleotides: TGCGCCAGCAGTGAGTCGCGGGGATGGACAGGGGCCACAGATACGCAGTATTTT.

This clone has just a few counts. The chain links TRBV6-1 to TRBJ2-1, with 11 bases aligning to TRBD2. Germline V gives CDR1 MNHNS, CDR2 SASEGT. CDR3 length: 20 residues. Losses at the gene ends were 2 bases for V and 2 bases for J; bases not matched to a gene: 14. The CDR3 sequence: CASSETSPWTSGRPYNEQFF. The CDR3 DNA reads TGTGCCAGCAGTGAAACGTCCCCTTGGACTAGCGGGCGCCCCTACAATGAGCAGTTCTTC.

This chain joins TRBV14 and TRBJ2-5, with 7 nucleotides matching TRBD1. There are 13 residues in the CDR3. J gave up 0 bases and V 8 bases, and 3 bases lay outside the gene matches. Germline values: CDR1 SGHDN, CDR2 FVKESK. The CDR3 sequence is CASGDSHQETQYF. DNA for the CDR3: TGTGCCAGCGGGGACAGTCACCAAGAGACCCAGTACTTC. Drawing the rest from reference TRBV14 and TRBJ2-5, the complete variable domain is EAGVTQFPSHSVIEKGQTVTLRCDPISGHDNLYWYRRVMGKEIKFLLHFVKESKQDESGMPNNRFLAERTGGTYSTLKVQPAELEDSGVYFCASGDSHQETQYFGPGTRLLVL.

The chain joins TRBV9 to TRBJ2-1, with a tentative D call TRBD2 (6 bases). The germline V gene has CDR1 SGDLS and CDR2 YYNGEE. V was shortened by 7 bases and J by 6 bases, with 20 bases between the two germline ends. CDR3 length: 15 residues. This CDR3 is CASGPSGGVVNEQFF. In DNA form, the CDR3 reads TGTGCCAGCGGCCCGTCGGGCGGGGTCGTCAATGAGCAGTTCTTC.

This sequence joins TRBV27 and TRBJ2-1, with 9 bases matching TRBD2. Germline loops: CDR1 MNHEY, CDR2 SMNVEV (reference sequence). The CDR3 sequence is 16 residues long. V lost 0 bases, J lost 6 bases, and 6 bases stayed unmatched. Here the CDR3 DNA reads TGTGCCAGCAGTTTATCTAGACTAGCGGCAATCAATGAGCAGTTCTTC. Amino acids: CASSLSRLAAINEQFF.

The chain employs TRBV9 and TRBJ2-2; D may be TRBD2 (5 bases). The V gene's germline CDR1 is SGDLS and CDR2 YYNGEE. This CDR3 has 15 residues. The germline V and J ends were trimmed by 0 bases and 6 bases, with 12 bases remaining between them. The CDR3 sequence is CASSVGSEWAGELFF. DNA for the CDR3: TGTGCCAGCAGCGTAGGTAGCGAATGGGCCGGGGAGCTGTTTTTT.

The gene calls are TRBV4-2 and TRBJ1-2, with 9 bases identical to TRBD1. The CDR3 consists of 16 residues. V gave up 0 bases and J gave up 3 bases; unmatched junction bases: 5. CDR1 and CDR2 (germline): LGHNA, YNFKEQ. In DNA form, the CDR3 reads TGTGCCAGCAGCCAAGAACCGGGACAGGGACACTATGGCTACACCTTC. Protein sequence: CASSQEPGQGHYGYTF.

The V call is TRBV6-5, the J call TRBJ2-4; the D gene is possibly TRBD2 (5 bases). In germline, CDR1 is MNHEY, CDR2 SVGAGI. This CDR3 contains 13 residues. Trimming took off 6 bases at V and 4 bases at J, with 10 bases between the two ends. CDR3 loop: CASSYGEKNIQYF. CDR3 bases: TGTGCCAGCAGCTACGGGGAGAAAAACATTCAGTACTTC.

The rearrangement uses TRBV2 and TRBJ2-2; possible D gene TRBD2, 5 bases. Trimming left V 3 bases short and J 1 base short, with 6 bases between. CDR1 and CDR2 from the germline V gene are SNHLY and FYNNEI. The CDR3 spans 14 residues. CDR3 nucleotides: TGTGCCAGCAGTGATGAGGGGAACACCGGGGAGCTGTTTTTT. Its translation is CASSDEGNTGELFF.

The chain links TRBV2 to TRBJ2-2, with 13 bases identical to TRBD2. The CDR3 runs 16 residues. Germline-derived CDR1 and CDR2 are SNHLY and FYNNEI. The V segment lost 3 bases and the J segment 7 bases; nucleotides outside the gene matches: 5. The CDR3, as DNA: TGTGCCAGCAGTGAGACTAGCGGGAGGTATAGCGGGGAGCTGTTTTTT. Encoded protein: CASSETSGRYSGELFF.

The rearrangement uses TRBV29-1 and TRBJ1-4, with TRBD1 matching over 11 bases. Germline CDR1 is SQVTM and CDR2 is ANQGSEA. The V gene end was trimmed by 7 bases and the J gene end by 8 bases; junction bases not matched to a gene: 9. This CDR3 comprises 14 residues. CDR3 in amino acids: CSAEAWDRGEKLFF. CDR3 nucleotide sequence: TGCAGCGCCGAGGCTTGGGACAGGGGGGAAAAACTGTTTTTT.

As DNA, the CDR3 is TGCAGCGTTGAACTACCGGGACTAGCGGGTTTCTCCTACGAGCAGTACTTC. As protein: CSVELPGLAGFSYEQYF. The J gene is TRBJ2-7, the V gene TRBV29-1; TRBD2 matches at 12 bases. There are 17 residues in the CDR3. From germline, CDR1 is SQVTM and CDR2 ANQGSEA. V lost 2 bases, J lost 0 bases, and 8 bases stayed unmatched.

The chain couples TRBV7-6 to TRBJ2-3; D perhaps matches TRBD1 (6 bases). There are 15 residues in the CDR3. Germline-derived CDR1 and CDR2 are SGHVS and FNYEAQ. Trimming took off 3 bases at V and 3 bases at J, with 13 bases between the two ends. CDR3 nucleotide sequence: TGTGCCAGCAGCTTGACAGGACCAGTTACAGATACGCAGTATTTT. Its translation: CASSLTGPVTDTQYF.

This CDR3 is CASSLRLDEQYF. The CDR3 nucleotides read TGTGCCAGCAGTTTACGGTTAGACGAGCAGTACTTC. The genes are TRBV6-6 and TRBJ2-7; D gene ambiguous. The V end was cut by 4 bases, the J end by 5 bases, with 9 bases between. In germline, CDR1 is MNHNY, CDR2 SVGAGI (reference sequence). CDR3 length: 12 residues.

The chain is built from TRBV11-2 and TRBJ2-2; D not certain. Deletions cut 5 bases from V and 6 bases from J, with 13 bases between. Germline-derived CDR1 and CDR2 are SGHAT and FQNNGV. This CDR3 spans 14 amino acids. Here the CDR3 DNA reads TGTGCCAGCAGCGCGTTACAGTCAGCCGGGGAGCTGTTTTTT. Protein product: CASSALQSAGELFF.

CDR3 nucleotides: TGTGCCAGCAGCTCGGACAGGGATAGCAATCAGCCCCAGCATTTT. It encodes CASSSDRDSNQPQHF. This chain connects TRBV11-2 to TRBJ1-5; 8 nucleotides agree with TRBD1. The V gene end was trimmed by 4 bases and the J gene end by 0 bases; junction bases not matched to a gene: 2. The V gene's germline CDR1 is SGHAT and CDR2 FQNNGV. The length of the CDR3 is 15 residues.

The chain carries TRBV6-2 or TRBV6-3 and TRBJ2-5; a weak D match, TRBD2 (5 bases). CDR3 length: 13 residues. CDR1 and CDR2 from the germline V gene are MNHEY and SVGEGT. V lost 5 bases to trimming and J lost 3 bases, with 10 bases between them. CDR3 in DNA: TGTGCCAGCAGTCGGCCCGGGGAAGAGACCCAGTACTTC. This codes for CASSRPGEETQYF.

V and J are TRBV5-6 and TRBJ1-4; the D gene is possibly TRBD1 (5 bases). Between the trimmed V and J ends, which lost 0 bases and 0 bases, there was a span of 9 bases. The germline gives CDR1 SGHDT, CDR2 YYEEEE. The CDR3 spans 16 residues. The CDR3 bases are TGTGCCAGCAGCTTGGCCAGGGTTGCAACTAATGAAAAACTGTTTTTT. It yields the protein CASSLARVATNEKLFF.

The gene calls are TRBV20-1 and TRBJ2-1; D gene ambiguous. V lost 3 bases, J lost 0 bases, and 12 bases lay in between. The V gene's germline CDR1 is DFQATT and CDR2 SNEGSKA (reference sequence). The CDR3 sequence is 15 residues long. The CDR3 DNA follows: TGCAGTGCTAGTTATAGCTTCAACTCCTACAATGAGCAGTTCTTC. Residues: CSASYSFNSYNEQFF.

CDR3 coding DNA: TGTGCCAGCAGAGTCCCTCAGGACTACTCTGGGGAGCAGTACTTC. Amino acids: CASRVPQDYSGEQYF. This rearrangement joins TRBV7-6 to TRBJ2-7, with D possibly matching TRBD2 (6 bases). Germline loops: CDR1 SGHVS, CDR2 FNYEAQ. The CDR3 has 15 amino acids. V was cut by 6 bases and J by 7 bases, with 22 bases left in between.

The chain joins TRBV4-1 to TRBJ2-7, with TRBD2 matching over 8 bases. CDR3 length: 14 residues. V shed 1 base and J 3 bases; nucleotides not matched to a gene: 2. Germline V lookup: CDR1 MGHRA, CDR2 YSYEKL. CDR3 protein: CASSQGGLGYEQYF. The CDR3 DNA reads TGCGCCAGCAGCCAAGGGGGACTAGGCTACGAGCAGTACTTC.

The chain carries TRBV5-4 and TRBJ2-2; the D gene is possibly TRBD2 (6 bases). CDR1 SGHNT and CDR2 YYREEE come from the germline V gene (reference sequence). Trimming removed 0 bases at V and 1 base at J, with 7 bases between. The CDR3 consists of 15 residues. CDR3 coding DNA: TGTGCCAGCAGCTTGGTTAGCGGGAACACCGGGGAGCTGTTTTTT. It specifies CASSLVSGNTGELFF.

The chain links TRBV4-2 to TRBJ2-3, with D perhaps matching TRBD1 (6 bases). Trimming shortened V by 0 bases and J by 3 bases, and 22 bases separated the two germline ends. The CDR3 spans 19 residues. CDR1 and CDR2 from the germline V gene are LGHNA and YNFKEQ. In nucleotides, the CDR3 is TGTGCCAGCAGCCAAGAGGCAGGGGTGAGGGAACCCCTTACAGATACGCAGTATTTT. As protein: CASSQEAGVREPLTDTQYF.

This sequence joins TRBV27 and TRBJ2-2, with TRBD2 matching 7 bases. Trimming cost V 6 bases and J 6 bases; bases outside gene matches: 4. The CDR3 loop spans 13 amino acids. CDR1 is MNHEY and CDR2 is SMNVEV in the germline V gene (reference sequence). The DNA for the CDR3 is TGTGCCAGCAGCTGGACTAGTGCCGGGGAGCTGTTTTTT. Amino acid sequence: CASSWTSAGELFF.

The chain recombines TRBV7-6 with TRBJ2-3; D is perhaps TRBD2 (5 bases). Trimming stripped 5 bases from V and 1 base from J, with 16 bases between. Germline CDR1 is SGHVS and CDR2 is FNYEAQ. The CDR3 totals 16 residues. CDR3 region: CASSILAEVGTDTQYF. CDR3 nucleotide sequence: TGTGCCAGCAGCATTCTAGCCGAGGTGGGCACAGATACGCAGTATTTT. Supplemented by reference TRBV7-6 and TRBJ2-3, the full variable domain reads GAGVSQSPRYKVTKRGQDVALRCDPISGHVSLYWYRQALGQGPEFLTYFNYEAQQDKSGLPNDRFSAERPEGSISTLTIQRTEQRDSAMYRCASSILAEVGTDTQYFGPGTRLTVL.